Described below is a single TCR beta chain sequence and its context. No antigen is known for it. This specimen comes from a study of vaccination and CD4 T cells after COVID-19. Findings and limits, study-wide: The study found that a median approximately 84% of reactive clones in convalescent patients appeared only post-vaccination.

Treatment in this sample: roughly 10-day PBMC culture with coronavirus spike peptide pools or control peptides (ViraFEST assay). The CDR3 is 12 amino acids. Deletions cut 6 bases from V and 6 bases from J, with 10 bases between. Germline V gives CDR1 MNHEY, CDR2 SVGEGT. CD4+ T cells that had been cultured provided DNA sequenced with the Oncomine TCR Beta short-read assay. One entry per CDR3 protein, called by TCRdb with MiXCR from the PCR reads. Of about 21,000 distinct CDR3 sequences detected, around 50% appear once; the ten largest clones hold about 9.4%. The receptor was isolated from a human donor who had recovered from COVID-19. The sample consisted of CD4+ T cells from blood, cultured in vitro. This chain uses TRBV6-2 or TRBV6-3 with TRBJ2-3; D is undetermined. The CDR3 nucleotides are TGTGCCAGCAGCTCCCGACGGGATACGCAGTATTTT. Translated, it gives CASSSRRDTQYF.